Sequencing of this T cell receptor beta chain was carried out in a study of T cell responses to AZD1222 COVID-19 vaccine (dated by TCRdb to 2020 to 2022). Regarding the research as a whole: AZD1222 recipients given second doses at about 4 weeks or at about 12 weeks were pooled, since spike-specific TCR depth and breadth were not found to differ between the two schedules. Enrollment into the trials was organized by age into subgroups of 18-55, 56-69 and 70-plus years, and those subgroups contained approximately 150, 30 and 60 TCR-sequenced participants, respectively. TCR sequencing covered approximately 230 trial participants: around 210 given two doses of AZD1222 and 26 given two doses of MenACWY control vaccine.

General findings and caveats noted by the study authors: Epitopes outside the regions mutated in the B.1.351 and B.1.1.7 variants were reportedly recognized by nearly half of the unique spike-specific TCRs. The whole spike protein was spanned by vaccine-associated CD4 TCRs, and dominant responses were seen in regions 160-218 and 743-854. Only a handful of AZD1222 recipients were SARS-CoV-2 seropositive at baseline, limiting conclusions about previously exposed vaccinees. In the small 56-69-year group, the increase in depth fell short of significance, most likely because of low power. Because no samples from the day 14 peak response were available, repertoires could be characterized only after the peak T cell response. After two AZD1222 doses, both the breadth and the depth of spike-specific TCRs were significantly higher than at day 0 and than in MenACWY recipients. Participants were mostly white British, with more females than males. The authors suggested clonal diversity may have been underestimated.

The sample's time point label, decoded: baseline before first vaccination. Vaccinee samples came from UK trials COV001 and COV002, including a single-blind randomized controlled phase 2/3 trial of AZD1222 (ChAdOx1 nCoV-19) in healthy adults. Trial participant PBMC samples were collected at day 0 and day 28 after the second dose for TCRbeta chain sequencing. To note about this clone: The specificity of this receptor is unknown. Within one base of it there is no much larger clone, and no base qualities were kept.

Trimming takes 9 bases from V and 4 bases from J, and the germline ends sit 15 bases apart. The CDR3 measures 13 amino acids from cysteine to phenylalanine. Of the read, only the CDR3 DNA is kept; its 39 bases are in frame from base 1. The germline V gene (reference sequence) sets CDR1 to LNHDA and CDR2 to SQIVND. The CDR3 regions of human TCRbeta chains were analyzed by immunosequencing. From the authors' description of their analysis: Repertoire TCRs were matched against a reference library of SARS-CoV-2-specific TCRs generated with the MIRA antigen-specificity platform. Breadth was defined as the fraction of unique TCRs that were SARS-CoV-2-associated, and depth was defined as the fraction of total T cells that were SARS-CoV-2-associated. Each spike-specific TCR was assigned to its reactive spike region and to a CD4 or CD8 class using the MIRA data. Log10-transformed breadth and depth values were compared by one-way ANOVA with Sidak's multiple comparisons tests. TCRdb carries this immuneACCESS record with in-frame sequences only. Its versions omit some clonotypes, under half of them owing to an unresolved V gene in the studies checked, with the rest unexplained. V, J and clone size are taken as reported in that table, and D and trimming were inferred from the DNA itself. For this sample there are 100,000 to 150,000 clones; around 86% appear just once. The ten largest make up approximately 1.2% of the sample.

The sample consisted of peripheral blood, taken on day 0 of AZD1222 vaccination. The chain links TRBV19 with TRBJ1-1; tentative D gene TRBD1, with 6 bases matching. The TCR was taken from an adult in good health. The CDR3 has the sequence CASDRGLSTEAFF. The nucleotide sequence reads TGTGCCAGCGACCGGGGGCTCAGCACTGAAGCTTTCTTT.